These T cell receptor beta chains were read from a single sample in a study of blood T cell repertoires in COVID-19. Sequenced by immunoSEQ multiplex PCR; TCRdb stores in-frame clones only, minus some. Of under 500,000 clones in the sample, around 89% are singletons; the top ten hold 1% to 1.3%. The sequencing sample was made of PBMCs or T cells enriched from blood (not recorded which). The receptors were sampled from a man between 25 and 39 years old who had recovered from COVID-19. Both conserved end residues are part of each CDR3. D genes are given only for firm matches. Clone size is given for some rows only: seen once, a few or many times, or a class if the clone is expanded.

TRBD2,NA,TRBJ2-1,TRBV30,TGTGCCTGGAGTGTGACTAGCGGGGGCTTCTACAATGAGCAGTTCTTC,CAWSVTSGGFYNEQFF
NA,few,TRBJ1-2,TRBV10-3,TGTGCCATCAGTGTGGACAGTGCTCGCTATGGCTACACCTTC,CAISVDSARYGYTF
NA,NA,TRBJ1-6,TRBV2,TGTGCCAGCGGCCCCCGGGACTTCAATTCACCCCTCCACTTT,CASGPRDFNSPLHF
TRBD2,NA,TRBJ2-3,TRBV7-3,TGTGCCAGCAGCCAAAAACGCTCGGGACTACACACAGATACGCAGTATTTT,CASSQKRSGLHTDTQYF
TRBD1,NA,TRBJ2-5,TRBV6-5,TGTGCCAGCAGCTCACAGGGGCTCCAAGAGACCCAGTACTTC,CASSSQGLQETQYF
NA,NA,TRBJ1-1,TRBV12-5,TGTGCTAGTGGTTTGGTACAGGGCAGGGGTGAAGCTTTCTTT,CASGLVQGRGEAFF
TRBD2,NA,TRBJ2-3,TRBV27,TGTGCCAGCAGTTCGTATCTGGGCGGGAGTTCAGATACGCAGTATTTT,CASSSYLGGSSDTQYF
TRBD2,once,TRBJ2-1,TRBV7-9,TGTGCCAGCAGCGCAGTAGCGGGAGACTACAATGAGCAGTTCTTC,CASSAVAGDYNEQFF
NA,NA,TRBJ1-6,TRBV28,TGTGCCAGCAGAACCCCTCGTGGACACAATAATTCACCCCTCCACTTT,CASRTPRGHNNSPLHF
TRBD2,NA,TRBJ2-7,TRBV30,TGTGCCTGGAAGCGGGAGTTCAACGAGCAGTACTTC,CAWKREFNEQYF
NA,few,TRBJ1-1,TRBV27,TGTGCCAGCAGTTTGCGGCGGGTTTGGGTAACTGAAGCTTTCTTT,CASSLRRVWVTEAFF
NA,NA,TRBJ2-1,TRBV29-1,TGCAGCGCCTATCTCGGGCTAACTAGCCAGTTGTTCTTC,CSAYLGLTSQLFF
NA,NA,TRBJ2-2,TRBV5-4,TGTGCCAGCAGCTTCGTTCAGGACACCGGGGAGCTGTTTTTT,CASSFVQDTGELFF
NA,NA,TRBJ1-1,TRBV28,TGTGCCAGCAAATCACAGGACACTGAAGCTTTCTTT,CASKSQDTEAFF
NA,once,TRBJ2-3,TRBV4-1,TGCGCCAGCAGCCCCGGGACTGGACGAGATACGCAGTATTTT,CASSPGTGRDTQYF
NA,few,TRBJ1-1,TRBV20-1,TGCAGTGCTCGTGGACAGCGAGGCGAAGCTTTCTTT,CSARGQRGEAFF
NA,NA,TRBJ1-4,TRBV6-4,TGTGCCAGCAGTGAGGGGGGAACGACTAATGAAAAACTGTTTTTT,CASSEGGTTNEKLFF
TRBD1,NA,TRBJ2-3,TRBV5-1,TGCGCCAGCAGCCCCAACAGGGGGCTGGGAGATACGCAGTATTTT,CASSPNRGLGDTQYF
TRBD1,NA,TRBJ2-6,TRBV28,TGTGCCAGCAGCCAGGGACAGGGGCCCTTATCTGGGGCCAACGTCCTGACTTTC,CASSQGQGPLSGANVLTF
NA,NA,TRBJ1-2,TRBV5-8,TGTGCCAGCAGCTTGGTCGTCGGGTATGGCTACACCTTC,CASSLVVGYGYTF
NA,NA,TRBJ2-2,TRBV6-4,TGTGCCAGCAGTGACGAGCCGCATAACACCGGGGAGCTGTTTTTT,CASSDEPHNTGELFF
NA,NA,TRBJ2-7,TRBV2,TGTGCCAGCGCCAGTCCACTAGTAACCAACGAGCAGTACTTC,CASASPLVTNEQYF
TRBD1,NA,TRBJ2-7,TRBV5-1,TGCGCCAGCAGCTTTTACAGGGGCTACGAGCAGTACTTC,CASSFYRGYEQYF
TRBD1,NA,TRBJ1-2,TRBV28,TGTGCCAGCAGTTCTCAGCTGGGACAGGGGCTCGTCGGCTACACCTTC,CASSSQLGQGLVGYTF
NA,NA,TRBJ1-6,TRBV2,TGTGCCAGCAGGGACAGCTTGGGGAATTCACCCCTCCACTTT,CASRDSLGNSPLHF
TRBD1,few,TRBJ2-2,TRBV4-1,TGCGCCAGCAGCCATCCGACAGGGGGTCCAGGCGGGGAGCTGTTTTTT,CASSHPTGGPGGELFF
TRBD1,NA,TRBJ1-6,TRBV6-4,TGTGCCAGCAGTCGACAGGGGTTGGGTAATTCACCCCTCCACTTT,CASSRQGLGNSPLHF
NA,NA,TRBJ1-3,TRBV28,TGTGCCAGCAGTTCCCAACCTCTGAGCTCTGGAAACACCATATATTTT,CASSSQPLSSGNTIYF
TRBD1,NA,TRBJ1-2,TRBV28,TGTGCCAGCAGTTTTACAGGGGAGGATTACGGCTACACCTTC,CASSFTGEDYGYTF
NA,NA,TRBJ2-1,TRBV11-2,TGTGCCAGCAGCTTAGACCTCTCAGGGCAGCAGTTCTTC,CASSLDLSGQQFF
NA,NA,TRBJ1-6,TRBV21-1,TGTGCCAGCAGCATCCGGACCTCAGGGGACTATAATTCACCCCTCCACTTT,CASSIRTSGDYNSPLHF